A selection of T cell receptor beta chains follows, all from one sample in a study of blood T cell repertoires in COVID-19. Sequenced by immunoSEQ multiplex PCR; TCRdb stores in-frame clones only, minus some. The repertoire consists of 70,000 or so clones, with 90% occurring once and the leading ten covering approximately 1.6%. Material: peripheral blood. The receptors shown here come from a man between 50 and 59 years old with acute or convalescent COVID-19. Each CDR3 is given with its conserved first and last residue. The D gene is left open where the match is weak. Expanded clones get a size class; other rows say once, few or many, or leave the size out.

TRBD1,TRBV6-2/TRBV6-3,few,TRBJ2-3,CASSSGQGSTDTQYF,TGTGCCAGCAGCTCCGGACAGGGGAGCACAGATACGCAGTATTTT
.,TRBV6-5,.,TRBJ1-2,CASHTTGQGYTF,TGTGCCAGCCATACAACGGGACAAGGCTACACCTTC
TRBD1,TRBV29-1,.,TRBJ2-3,CSGRTGGDTQYF,TGCAGCGGTCGGACAGGGGGAGATACGCAGTATTTT
.,TRBV18,.,TRBJ2-7,CASSNRGQGFYEQYF,TGTGCCAGCTCAAACCGGGGACAAGGGTTTTACGAGCAGTACTTC
TRBD1,TRBV5-1,.,TRBJ1-2,CASSLDRGKNTF,TGCGCCAGCAGCTTGGACAGGGGAAAAAACACCTTC
TRBD2,TRBV5-4,.,TRBJ2-4,CASSTPSAGEKNIQYF,TGTGCCAGCAGCACGCCGTCAGCGGGAGAGAAAAACATTCAGTACTTC
TRBD1,TRBV19,.,TRBJ2-5,CASSIEDREETQYF,TGTGCCAGTAGTATAGAGGACAGGGAAGAGACCCAGTACTTC
.,TRBV5-4,.,TRBJ2-3,CASSRGGGTDTQYF,TGTGCCAGCAGCCGGGGTGGGGGCACAGATACGCAGTATTTT
TRBD1,TRBV6-6,.,TRBJ1-6,CASRPQPGGVNSPLHF,TGTGCCAGCAGGCCACAACCAGGGGGAGTTAATTCACCCCTCCACTTT
.,TRBV28,.,TRBJ1-1,CASSLRLSGAFF,TGTGCCAGCAGTTTAAGGCTGTCAGGAGCTTTCTTT
.,TRBV7-5,.,TRBJ2-5,CAKGLAGPRGQETQYF,TGTGCCAAGGGACTAGCGGGGCCCAGGGGCCAAGAGACCCAGTACTTC
.,TRBV5-4,.,TRBJ2-1,CASSLADNEQFF,TGTGCCAGCAGCTTGGCCGACAATGAGCAGTTCTTC
.,TRBV18,.,TRBJ2-1,CASSGTFNEQFF,TGTGCCAGCTCCGGGACATTCAATGAGCAGTTCTTC